This T cell receptor (beta chain) was sequenced for a study of blood T cell repertoires in COVID-19. Across the whole study: Samples representing acute and convalescent COVID-19 were sourced from the United States, Italy and Spain. From T cells, B-cell-depleted T cells, or PBMCs came the material, which was cDNA or gDNA.

The table lists this clone with a few counts. Germline V lookup: CDR1 SGHRS, CDR2 YFSETQ. The CDR3 length is 15 residues. V was clipped by 4 bases and J by 2 bases; unmatched bases: 6. In the original workflow: Quantification of nucleated cells was approximated via reference gene primer amplification. Only in-frame clones appear in the TCRdb table, and some are missing; sequencing was by immunoSEQ multiplex PCR. The DNA gave D and trimming, while V, J and clone size come from that table. This repertoire shows some 180,000 clones, approximately 83% found once; its top ten account for roughly 1.9%. Sequencing input: peripheral blood. This chain uses TRBV5-1 with TRBJ1-3, with 7 bases lining up with TRBD1. This sequence originates from an elderly woman with acute or convalescent COVID-19. The CDR3 region is CASSIRQGAGNTIYF. The CDR3 coding sequence is TGCGCCAGCAGCATCAGGCAGGGGGCTGGAAACACCATATATTTT.